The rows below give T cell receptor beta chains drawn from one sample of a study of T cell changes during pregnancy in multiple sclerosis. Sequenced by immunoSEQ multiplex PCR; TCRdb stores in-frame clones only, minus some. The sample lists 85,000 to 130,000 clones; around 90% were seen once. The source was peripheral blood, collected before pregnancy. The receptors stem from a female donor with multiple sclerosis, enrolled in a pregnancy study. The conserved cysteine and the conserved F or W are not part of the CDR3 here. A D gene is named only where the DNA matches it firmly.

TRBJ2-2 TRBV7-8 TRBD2 ASSLQGGSMSNTGELF
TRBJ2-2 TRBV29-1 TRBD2 SVIRTSADTGELF
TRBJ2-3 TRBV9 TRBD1 ASSTLGGTDTQY
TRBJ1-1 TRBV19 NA ASYMGPTEAF
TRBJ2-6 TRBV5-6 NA ASSLITGANVLT
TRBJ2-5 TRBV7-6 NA ASSLDVAGDLETQY
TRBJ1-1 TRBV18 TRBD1 ASSPIGTGIGTEAF
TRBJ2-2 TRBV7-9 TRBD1 ASRRAGGRAGELF
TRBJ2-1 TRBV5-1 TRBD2 ASGPILAGAHNEQF
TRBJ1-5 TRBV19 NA ASSIIRGWGQPQH
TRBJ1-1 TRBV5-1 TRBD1 ASSSGQGNTEAF
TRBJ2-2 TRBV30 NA AWSVGLSRAWVRTGELF
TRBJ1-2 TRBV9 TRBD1 ASSVLAGGSGGYT
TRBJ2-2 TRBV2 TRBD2 ASSEGLAGGPSGELF
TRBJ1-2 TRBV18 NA ASSPGNNYGYT
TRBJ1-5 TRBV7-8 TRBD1 ASSLAPWDSNFRVGQPQH
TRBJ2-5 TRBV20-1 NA SARDYETQY
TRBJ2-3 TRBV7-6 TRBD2 ASSPGLAGDTQY
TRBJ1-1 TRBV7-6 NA ASSLGRGSGTEAF
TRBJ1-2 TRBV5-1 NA ASTLDGGFGYGYT
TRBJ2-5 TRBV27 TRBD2 ASSPGLATRETQY
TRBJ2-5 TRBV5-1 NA ASSLPGETQY
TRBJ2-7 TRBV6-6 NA ASSYSILSTKHEQY
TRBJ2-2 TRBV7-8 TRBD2 ASSLEVAGGTGELF
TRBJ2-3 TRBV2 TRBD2 ASSGLATDTQY
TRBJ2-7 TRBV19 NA ASSIDLSGFEQY
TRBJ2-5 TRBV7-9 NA ASSLAFRGETQY
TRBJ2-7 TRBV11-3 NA ASSLAGSYEQY